These 30 T cell receptor beta chains were all obtained from the same sample, sequenced in a study of regulatory T cells in long-lasting Graves disease. For TCR beta, libraries came from iRepertoire HTBI primers and Arm-PCR of CDR3 regions. TCRdb re-called the multiplex PCR reads through MiXCR, storing one row per CDR3 protein. The sample contains around 360,000 distinct CDR3 sequences, around 15% of which appear only once. Time point: newly diagnosed GD, antithyroid drugs for less than 3 months. RNA extracted from PBMCs served as the sequencing template. The same sample was also studied in work on T cells in Graves' hyperthyroidism and ophthalmopathy.

Sequenced material: peripheral blood mononuclear cells (PBMCs), taken at new diagnosis, from a patient treated with antithyroid drugs. The receptors derive from a woman younger than 35 with Graves disease.

The V gene is TRBV10-3, the J gene TRBJ2-7; no reliable D call. The CDR3 runs 16 residues. Germline loops: CDR1 ENHRY, CDR2 SYGVKD. V was cut by 4 bases and J by 1 base, with 17 bases left in between. The CDR3 DNA is TGTGCCATCAGTGTGCTCCACACCAAGGGATCCTACGAGCAGTACTTC. It codes for CAISVLHTKGSYEQYF.

The V and J genes are TRBV28 and TRBJ2-1; a possible D gene is TRBD1 (6 bases). This CDR3 comprises 14 residues. Germline values: CDR1 MDHEN, CDR2 SYDVKM. Trimming shortened V by 4 bases and J by 8 bases, and 15 bases separated the two germline ends. CDR3 DNA sequence: TGTGCCAGCAGTTCGACCGGGACAATCGATGAGCAGTTCTTC. Its translation is CASSSTGTIDEQFF.

A word on this clonotype: This may stem from a read error, because a much larger clone lies one nucleotide away. The rearrangement uses TRBV30 and TRBJ2-7; 11 bases are shared with TRBD2. The CDR3 contains 14 residues. V trimming: 3 bases; J trimming: 7 bases; junction bases outside the gene matches: 8. The germline gives CDR1 GTSNPN, CDR2 SVGIG (reference sequence). DNA for the CDR3: TGTGCCTGGAGACTAGCGGGAGCGAGCGGTGAGCAGTACTTC. Protein: CAWRLAGASGEQYF.

In this sample, this clonotype turned up many times. The rearrangement uses TRBV12-3 or TRBV12-4 and TRBJ1-1; TRBD1 is a possible D gene (5 bases). V lost 2 bases and J 1 base, leaving 8 bases between the germline ends. CDR3 size: 14 residues. The CDR3 loop is CASSLSGKNTEAFF. DNA of the CDR3: TGTGCCAGCAGTTTATCAGGGAAGAACACTGAAGCTTTCTTT.

The gene calls are TRBV10-3 and TRBJ2-5; 9 bases are a match to TRBD1. The CDR3 has 15 residues. The germline gives CDR1 ENHRY, CDR2 SYGVKD. Trimming at V came to 2 bases and at J to 2 bases, leaving 3 bases not matched to a gene. The CDR3 DNA reads TGTGCCATCAGTGAGGGGACAGGGCTTCAAGAGACCCAGTACTTC. The encoded protein is CAISEGTGLQETQYF.

This clonotype has ten or more counts. The chain carries TRBV3-1 and TRBJ2-4, with 11 bases matching TRBD1. In germline, CDR1 is LGHDT, CDR2 YNNKEL (reference sequence). This CDR3 is built from 18 residues. V was clipped by 0 bases and J by 0 bases; unmatched bases: 4. The CDR3 loop is CASSQDPGQGAAKNIQYF. CDR3 nucleotides: TGTGCCAGCAGCCAAGATCCCGGACAGGGGGCAGCCAAAAACATTCAGTACTTC.

The table lists this clonotype with many counts. The chain couples TRBV28 to TRBJ1-5, with 9 bases matching TRBD1. CDR1 and CDR2 (germline): MDHEN, SYDVKM. This CDR3 contains 14 residues. J lost 11 bases, V lost 5 bases, and 10 bases had no gene match. CDR3 region: CASSVGQGVSTQHF. For the CDR3, the DNA is TGTGCCAGCAGTGTGGGACAGGGAGTTTCGACCCAGCATTTT.

This chain connects TRBV7-7 to TRBJ2-3; TRBD2 agrees at 8 bases. Per the germline V gene, CDR1 is SSHAT and CDR2 is FNYEAQ (reference sequence). This CDR3 spans 11 amino acids. CDR3 protein: CASGAGDTQYF. CDR3 nucleotides: TGTGCTAGCGGGGCGGGGGATACGCAGTATTTT.

The chain uses TRBV27 and TRBJ2-1, with a tentative D call TRBD2 (5 bases). CDR1 is MNHEY, CDR2 SMNVEV, per germline (reference sequence). This CDR3 is built from 15 residues. The germline V and J ends were trimmed by 1 base and 10 bases, with 17 bases remaining between them. This chain's CDR3 is CASSLLRDVILEQFF. In DNA form, the CDR3 reads TGTGCCAGCAGTTTATTGAGGGATGTTATTTTAGAGCAGTTCTTC.

The chain uses TRBV7-8 and TRBJ2-3; 9 bases agree with TRBD1. Unmatched junction bases numbered 10, after V lost 4 bases and J lost 2 bases. The CDR3 covers 17 residues. CDR1 SGHVS and CDR2 FQNEAQ come from the germline V gene. The DNA of the CDR3 is TGTGCCAGCAGCTCCCGCACAGGGGGCGGAAACACAGATACGCAGTATTTT. This gives the protein CASSSRTGGGNTDTQYF. The full variable domain, rest sourced from reference TRBV7-8 and TRBJ2-3, is GAGVSQSPRYKVAKRGQDVALRCDPISGHVSLFWYQQALGQGPEFLTYFQNEAQLDKSGLPSDRFFAERPEGSVSTLKIQRTQQEDSAVYLCASSSRTGGGNTDTQYFGPGTRLTVL.

The table lists this clonotype with a few counts. V usage is TRBV15 and J usage is TRBJ2-2; unclear D gene. V shed 4 bases and J shed 1 base, with 4 bases lying between them. The CDR3 runs to 13 residues. Germline CDR1 LNHNV, CDR2 YYDKDF (reference sequence). The CDR3 region is CATSTKNTGELFF. The CDR3 nucleotides are TGTGCCACCAGCACAAAGAACACCGGGGAGCTGTTTTTT.

The chain employs TRBV28 and TRBJ2-2, with D perhaps matching TRBD1 (5 bases). Trimming removed 10 bases from V and 7 bases from J, with 13 bases in between. From germline, CDR1 is MDHEN and CDR2 SYDVKM. This CDR3 has 12 residues. CDR3 residues: CATARVVGELFF. CDR3 sequence (DNA): TGTGCCACGGCCAGGGTCGTCGGGGAGCTGTTTTTT.

This clonotype occurred a few times. A clone one base away is much larger, so this may be a read error. This chain links TRBV5-1 with TRBJ2-5, with D unresolved. CDR1 and CDR2 (germline): SGHRS, YFSETQ. There are 15 residues in the CDR3. In nucleotides, the CDR3 is TGCGTCAGCAGAACAAATAGTGTCCCGCAAGAGACCCAGTACTTC. Amino acids: CVSRTNSVPQETQYF.

The chain uses TRBV11-2 and TRBJ2-3; 9 nucleotides match TRBD2. Trimming at V came to 4 bases and at J to 6 bases, leaving 11 bases not matched to a gene. Germline assignment: CDR1 SGHAT and CDR2 FQNNGV. This CDR3 is built from 16 residues. The CDR3 is CASSSPLAGWWDTQYF. The CDR3, as DNA: TGTGCCAGCAGCTCCCCGCTAGCGGGGTGGTGGGATACGCAGTATTTT.

This clonotype has a count of ten or more. This chain joins TRBV7-9 and TRBJ2-3, with D hard to call. The germline V gene has CDR1 SEHNR and CDR2 FQNEAQ (reference sequence). The germline V and J ends were trimmed by 5 bases and 4 bases, with 7 bases remaining between them. This CDR3 region has 12 residues. The CDR3 sequence is CASSERADTQYF. The CDR3 region has the DNA TGTGCCAGCAGCGAGCGAGCAGATACGCAGTATTTT. Drawing the rest from reference TRBV7-9 and TRBJ2-3, the complete variable domain is DTGVSQNPRHKITKRGQNVTFRCDPISEHNRLYWYRQTLGQGPEFLTYFQNEAQLEKSRLLSDRFSAERPKGSFSTLEIQRTEQGDSAMYLCASSERADTQYFGPGTRLTVL.

This clonotype was seen only a few times. The rearrangement joins TRBV7-2 to TRBJ1-6; 8 nucleotides align to TRBD1. This CDR3 region has 17 residues. V shed 1 base and J 0 bases; nucleotides not matched to a gene: 2. Looked up from germline, CDR1 is SGHTA and CDR2 is FQGNSA. CDR3 sequence reads: CASSLGTGNSYNSPLHF. Written as DNA, the CDR3 is TGTGCCAGCAGCTTAGGGACAGGGAACTCCTATAATTCACCCCTCCACTTT. Full variable domain (outside the CDR3, taken from reference TRBV7-2 and TRBJ1-6): GAGVSQSPSNKVTEKGKDVELRCDPISGHTALYWYRQSLGQGLEFLIYFQGNSAPDKSGLPSDRFSAERTGGSVSTLTIQRTQQEDSAVYLCASSLGTGNSYNSPLHFGNGTRLTVT.

Concerning this clonotype itself: A clone one base away is much larger, so this may be a read error. The chain recombines TRBV5-1 with TRBJ1-1; 7 positions match TRBD1. Per the germline V gene, CDR1 is SGHRS and CDR2 is YFSETQ. The CDR3 totals 15 residues. The CDR3 DNA is TGCGCCAGCAGCTCGGGGACAGCACTACGGACTGAATCTTTCTTT. Protein sequence: CASSSGTALRTESFF.

At least ten counts were recorded for this clonotype. The chain carries TRBV28 and TRBJ2-7; a possible D gene is TRBD1 (6 bases). The CDR3 length is 13 residues. The V gene lost 3 bases and the J gene lost 2 bases, with 8 bases spanning the gap. CDR1 and CDR2 (germline): MDHEN, SYDVKM. The CDR3: CASSLGAPYEQYF. The CDR3 nucleotides read TGTGCCAGCAGTTTGGGGGCACCCTACGAGCAGTACTTC. Using reference TRBV28 and TRBJ2-7 for the parts outside the CDR3, the full variable domain is DVKVTQSSRYLVKRTGEKVFLECVQDMDHENMFWYRQDPGLGLRLIYFSYDVKMKEKGDIPEGYSVSREKKERFSLILESASTNQTSMYLCASSLGAPYEQYFGPGTRLTVT.

Remarks on this clonotype: A read error may be the cause here, since a much bigger clone is one base away. The rearrangement links TRBV11-2 to TRBJ2-2, with 8 bases lining up with TRBD1. The germline V gene encodes CDR1 SGHAT and CDR2 FQNNGV. There are 16 residues in the CDR3. The CDR3 DNA sequence: TGTGTCAGCAGCCCTCGGACAGGGCGCGGCACCGGGGAGCTGTTTTTT. It yields the protein CVSSPRTGRGTGELFF.

This clonotype was detected ten times or more. The V and J genes are TRBV2 and TRBJ1-5, with 9 positions matching TRBD1. The CDR3 consists of 17 residues. In germline, CDR1 is SNHLY, CDR2 FYNNEI. V was clipped by 5 bases and J by 4 bases; unmatched bases: 12. CDR3 residues: CASSPILGTGRNQPQHF. The CDR3 DNA reads as TGTGCCAGCAGTCCGATTTTGGGGACAGGGCGGAATCAGCCCCAGCATTTT.

At least ten counts were recorded for this clonotype. The chain combines TRBV20-1 with TRBJ2-7; D is possibly TRBD1 (5 bases). Germline V gene sequence: CDR1 DFQATT, CDR2 SNEGSKA (reference sequence). The ends were cut back, 1 base at V and 2 bases at J, with 9 bases in the middle. The CDR3 contains 13 residues. The DNA of the CDR3 is TGCAGTGCTAGAGCGGACACCCCCTACGAGCAGTACTTC. It specifies CSARADTPYEQYF.

Regarding this clonotype: A much larger clonotype is one base distant, so this may be a read error. The chain employs TRBV28 and TRBJ2-7; 11 bases match TRBD1. The CDR3 covers 16 residues. Germline-derived CDR1 and CDR2 are MDHEN and SYDVKM. The V segment lost 6 bases and the J segment 2 bases; nucleotides outside the gene matches: 9. The CDR3 sequence: CASSPPSGQGAYEQYF. The CDR3 DNA follows: TGTGCCAGCAGCCCCCCTTCGGGACAGGGGGCCTACGAGCAGTACTTC.

This clonotype was counted at least ten times. V and J are TRBV28 and TRBJ2-7; D may correspond to TRBD1 or TRBD2 (5 bases each). The V and J ends lost 7 bases and 0 bases respectively, with 16 bases between them. The CDR3 contains 15 residues. The germline V gene encodes CDR1 MDHEN and CDR2 SYDVKM. The CDR3 DNA reads as TGTGCCAGCAAATTGTATACGGGGCACTCCTACGAGCAGTACTTC. Protein: CASKLYTGHSYEQYF.

This clonotype was observed a handful of times. The rearrangement uses TRBV18 and TRBJ2-1; TRBD1 might be the D (6 bases). The CDR3 length is 16 residues. With 2 bases removed from V and 6 bases from J, the gap between germline ends came to 17 bases. CDR1 is KGHSH and CDR2 is LQKENI in the germline V gene. Here the CDR3 reads CASSPVGQGGPNEQFF. CDR3 nucleotide sequence: TGTGCCAGCTCACCAGTAGGACAAGGGGGACCCAATGAGCAGTTCTTC.

The CDR3 here is CSARDPQGEEDGYTF. CDR3 DNA sequence: TGCAGTGCTAGAGATCCGCAGGGGGAAGAGGATGGCTACACCTTC. This chain connects TRBV20-1 to TRBJ1-2; the match to TRBD1 covers 7 bases. Unmatched junction bases numbered 10, after V lost 0 bases and J lost 6 bases. Germline CDR1 and CDR2: DFQATT and SNEGSKA (reference sequence). CDR3 length equals 15 residues.

V usage is TRBV19 and J usage is TRBJ1-5; TRBD1 aligns across 9 bases. The CDR3 spans 18 residues. The junction had 18 bases not matched to a gene; V was cut back by 5 bases and J by 7 bases. Germline-derived CDR1 and CDR2 are LNHDA and SQIVND (reference sequence). In DNA form, the CDR3 reads TGTGCCAGTAGTCCCCTCCGCAGGGACAGGGTCTTGGTCCAGCCCCAGCATTTT. Translated, it gives CASSPLRRDRVLVQPQHF.

In this sample, this clonotype turned up many times. The rearrangement links TRBV12-3 or TRBV12-4 to TRBJ1-2, with D possibly being TRBD1 (5 bases). V lost 6 bases, J lost 5 bases, and 16 bases lay in between. CDR3 length: 14 amino acids. The CDR3 protein is CASSPRGRGYGYTF. CDR3 DNA sequence: TGTGCCAGCAGCCCACGGGGCAGAGGGTATGGCTACACCTTC.

There are many counts of this clonotype. CDR3 region: CASSQGGNEQFF. CDR3 bases: TGTGCCAGCAGTCAGGGGGGCAATGAGCAGTTCTTC. The gene calls are TRBV6-1 and TRBJ2-1, with D possibly matching TRBD1 (7 bases). CDR1 and CDR2 (germline): MNHNS, SASEGT. The CDR3 is 12 amino acids. V was shortened by 5 bases and J by 6 bases, with 8 bases between the two germline ends.

V and J are TRBV20-1 and TRBJ2-1, with D uncertain. Trimming removed 3 bases from V and 9 bases from J, with 15 bases in between. The CDR3 is 13 amino acids. Germline V gives CDR1 DFQATT, CDR2 SNEGSKA (reference sequence). CDR3 protein: CSASDSKILEQFF. The CDR3 DNA follows: TGCAGTGCTAGCGACTCCAAAATACTTGAGCAGTTCTTC.

This clonotype occurred a few times. The rearrangement links TRBV29-1 to TRBJ1-2, with 9 bases aligning to TRBD1. V lost 5 bases to trimming and J lost 5 bases; unmatched junction nucleotides: 9. Looked up from germline, CDR1 is SQVTM and CDR2 is ANQGSEA. This CDR3 contains 14 residues. CDR3: CSVWDREAGYGYTF. In nucleotides, the CDR3 is TGCAGCGTTTGGGACAGGGAGGCTGGTTATGGCTACACCTTC.